Listed below are T cell receptor beta chains from one sample, sequenced in a study of T cell changes during pregnancy in multiple sclerosis. This table comes from immunoSEQ multiplex PCR, and its TCRdb copy is limited to in-frame clones, with some not included. Found here are 69,000 or so clones, around 90% of them singletons; the top ten hold under 0.3%. The sample here was CD4+ T cells from peripheral blood mononuclear cells, taken in the third trimester of pregnancy. The source is a female donor in good health, enrolled as a control in a pregnancy study. Each CDR3 is given with its conserved first and last residue. The D gene is left open where the match is weak.

V | D | CDR3
TRBV7-2 | TRBD1 | CASSSRQGAAGELFF
TRBV5-4 | . | CASSLGGSSGANVLTF
TRBV20-1 | . | CSARDVFQYF
TRBV11-2 | TRBD1 | CASSPSGTGTNYGYTF
TRBV15 | TRBD1 | CATSRAGQEAGTIYF
TRBV2 | . | CASSELRGRNTEAFF
TRBV28 | TRBD1 | CASSVTGGNTGELFF
TRBV5-1 | . | CASSSSQINSGNTIYF
TRBV7-2 | . | CASSLVGGIYGYTF
TRBV18 | . | CASSPPLGNSGNTIYF
TRBV6-6 | TRBD1 | CASSYIPGGQLGELFF
TRBV4-3 | TRBD1 | CASSRGTGLREKLFF
TRBV5-6 | . | CASSFPDTEAFF
TRBV5-5 | TRBD1 | CASSISGTGETEAFF
TRBV7-2 | . | CASSLTEYTEAFF
TRBV21-1 | . | CASSKDRTGINHEQYF
TRBV11-3 | TRBD2 | CASSGGGSTLGETQYF
TRBV5-4 | TRBD1 | CASSPGTGPGKMKDGYTF
TRBV10-3 | TRBD1 | CAISPNRGQETQYF
TRBV7-8 | . | CASSLSLIGDGYTF
TRBV7-2 | TRBD1 | CASSLLRTGAGTEAFF
TRBV9 | . | CASSVGPRLNTEAFF
TRBV14 | . | CASSPLSQNYEQYF
TRBV19 | . | CASSGRNYGYTF
TRBV5-1 | TRBD1 | CASTLDRADTGELFF
TRBV5-4 | TRBD2 | CASSFGGGGYNEQFF
TRBV11-3 | TRBD1 | CASSTGVTEAFF
TRBV5-5 | . | CASSLVWEVGQPQHF
TRBV6-5 | TRBD2 | CASSMTSGGPYEQYF
TRBV18 | TRBD1 | CASSRVLGQGDYGYTF
TRBV2 | . | CASSDRASEKLFF
TRBV5-4 | TRBD1 | CASSFSQGVNTGELFF
TRBV2 | . | CASSESQGRDSPLHF
TRBV27 | . | CASARRGTEAFF
TRBV9 | . | CASSSSLRQGIYGYTF
TRBV6-5 | . | CASSFFRIHGYTF
TRBV30 | . | CAWSLYRYSEAFF
TRBV7-2 | . | CASSLQGSGELFF
TRBV7-3 | TRBD2 | CASSRGGSGGTTDTQYF
TRBV7-3 | . | CASSPSPNTGELFF
TRBV6-5 | . | CASSPDRIYGYTF
TRBV6-5 | . | CASSRPSRSYNEQFF
TRBV7-3 | . | CASSFTRNTDTQYF
TRBV7-8 | TRBD1 | CASSGTGRIYGYTF
TRBV7-6 | . | CASSAGNYGYTF
TRBV5-6 | . | CASSSDSQPQHF
TRBV4-2 | . | CASSQSGGNTEAFF
TRBV2 | . | CASSEQGGRLSKAFF
TRBV7-2 | TRBD1 | CASSLGPQGGGTEAFF
TRBV6-1 | . | CASSAQFGSASEQFF
TRBV2 | . | CASSRVVGTEAFF